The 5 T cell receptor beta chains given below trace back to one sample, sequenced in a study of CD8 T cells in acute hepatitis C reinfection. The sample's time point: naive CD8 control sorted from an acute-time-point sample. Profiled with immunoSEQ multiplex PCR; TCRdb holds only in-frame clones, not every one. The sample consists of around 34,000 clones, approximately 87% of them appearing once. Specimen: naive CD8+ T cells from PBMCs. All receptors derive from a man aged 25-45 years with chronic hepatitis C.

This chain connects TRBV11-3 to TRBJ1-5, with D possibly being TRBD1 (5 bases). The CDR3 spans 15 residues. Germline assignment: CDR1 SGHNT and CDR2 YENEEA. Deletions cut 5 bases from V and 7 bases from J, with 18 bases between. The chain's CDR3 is CASSQDRGREQPQHF. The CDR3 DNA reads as TGTGCCAGCAGCCAAGATCGGGGCAGGGAACAGCCCCAGCATTTT.

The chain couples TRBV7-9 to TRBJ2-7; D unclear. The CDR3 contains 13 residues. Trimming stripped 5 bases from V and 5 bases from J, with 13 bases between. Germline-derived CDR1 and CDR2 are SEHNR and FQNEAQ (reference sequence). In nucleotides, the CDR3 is TGTGCCAGCAGCCCGCGTCCTGACCACGAGCAGTACTTC. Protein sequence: CASSPRPDHEQYF.

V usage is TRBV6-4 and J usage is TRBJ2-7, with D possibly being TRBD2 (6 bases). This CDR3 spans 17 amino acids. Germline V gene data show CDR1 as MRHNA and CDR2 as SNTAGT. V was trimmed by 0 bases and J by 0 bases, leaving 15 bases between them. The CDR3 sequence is CASSDSRRLAHSYEQYF. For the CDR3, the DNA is TGTGCCAGCAGTGACTCGCGAAGGCTAGCGCACTCCTACGAGCAGTACTTC.

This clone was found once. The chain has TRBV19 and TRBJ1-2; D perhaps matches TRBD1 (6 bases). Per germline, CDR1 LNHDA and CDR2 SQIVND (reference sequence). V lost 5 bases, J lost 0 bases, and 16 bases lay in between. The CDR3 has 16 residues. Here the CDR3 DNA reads TGTGCCAGTAGTGCCTGGCCGGGGGGCTCTAACTATGGCTACACCTTC. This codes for CASSAWPGGSNYGYTF.

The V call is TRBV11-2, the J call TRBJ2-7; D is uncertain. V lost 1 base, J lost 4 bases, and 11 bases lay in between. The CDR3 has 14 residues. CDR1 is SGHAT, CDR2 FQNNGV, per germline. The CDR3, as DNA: TGTGCCAGCAGCTTAGCCCCCCGGGCTTACGAGCAGTACTTC. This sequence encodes CASSLAPRAYEQYF. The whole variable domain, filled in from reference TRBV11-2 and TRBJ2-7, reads EAGVAQSPRYKIIEKRQSVAFWCNPISGHATLYWYQQILGQGPKLLIQFQNNGVVDDSQLPKDRFSAERLKGVDSTLKIQPAKLEDSAVYLCASSLAPRAYEQYFGPGTRLTVT.